This record concerns one T cell receptor (beta chain) sequence. Per the study methods: Estimation of nucleated cell counts relied on the amplification of reference gene primers. Method: immunoSEQ multiplex PCR; TCRdb's copy keeps in-frame clones and lacks some. V and J calls plus clone size are reproduced from that table; the DNA served to infer D and trimming. This table holds 200,000 to 250,000 clones, around 84% found once. The data were taken from a study of blood T cell repertoires in COVID-19. Looking at the study overall: From the United States, Italy and Spain came samples of acute and convalescent COVID-19. T cells, B-cell-depleted T cells, or PBMCs supplied cDNA or gDNA.

Per the germline V gene, CDR1 is MGHDK and CDR2 is SYGVNS. The V end was cut by 6 bases, the J end by 0 bases, with 15 bases between. This CDR3 region has 15 residues. Sequences were obtained from peripheral blood. The sequence derives from a man aged 25 to 40 with active or convalescent COVID-19. The chain joins TRBV25-1 to TRBJ2-7; tentatively, D is TRBD2 (5 bases). The CDR3 region is CASRYSGESSYEQYF. The CDR3, as DNA: TGTGCCAGCAGATACAGCGGAGAGAGCTCCTACGAGCAGTACTTC.